This T cell receptor beta chain came from a study of blood T cell repertoires in COVID-19. Study at large: Sites in the United States, Italy and Spain provided acute and convalescent COVID-19 samples. From T cells, B-cell-depleted T cells, or PBMCs came the material, which was cDNA or gDNA.

This clone appeared once. In the authors' workflow: The authors estimated nucleated cell counts from reference gene primer amplification. Profiled with immunoSEQ multiplex PCR; TCRdb holds only in-frame clones, not every one. That table supplies the V and J calls and clone size; D and trimming were determined from the DNA. The sample lists 55,000 to 75,000 clones, around 82% occurring once. The CDR3 contains 15 residues. The V gene end was trimmed by 3 bases and the J gene end by 7 bases; junction bases not matched to a gene: 5. The germline V gene encodes CDR1 SGHRS and CDR2 YFSETQ. The sequence was collected from an elderly man with active COVID-19. The chain joins TRBV5-1 to TRBJ2-1, with TRBD1 matching over 12 bases. Sequences were obtained from peripheral blood. CDR3 in DNA: TGCGCCAGCAGCTGGGGACAGGGGGCGAAAAATGAGCAGTTCTTC. This translates into CASSWGQGAKNEQFF.